This T cell receptor (beta chain) was captured in a study of cytomegalovirus exposure and HLA in healthy donors. About the study: Of roughly 400 genotyped donors, more than 75% grouped in the Caucasian-associated ancestry cluster.

The PCR had 60 Vbeta and 13 Jbeta primers. Profiled with immunoSEQ multiplex PCR; TCRdb holds only in-frame clones, not every one. The sample consists of 90,000 to 120,000 clones, about four fifths of them appearing once. What was sequenced was PBMCs. The clonotype originates from a man aged 25-45 years in good health and CMV-seropositive.

The CDR3 loop reads CSVEEQGSYGYTF. The CDR3 nucleotides are TGCAGCGTTGAAGAACAGGGTTCCTATGGCTACACCTTC. The chain joins TRBV29-1 to TRBJ1-2; TRBD1 is a possible D gene (6 bases). Trimming removed 0 bases from V and 4 bases from J, with 9 bases in between. The CDR3 is 13 amino acids. Germline V CDR1 and CDR2: SQVTM, ANQGSEA. The full variable domain, completed using reference TRBV29-1 and TRBJ1-2, is SAVISQKPSRDICQRGTSLTIQCQVDSQVTMMFWYRQQPGQSLTLIATANQGSEATYESGFVIDKFPISRPNLTFSTLTVSNMSPEDSSIYLCSVEEQGSYGYTFGSGTRLTVV.